This TCR beta chain was recovered during a study of cytomegalovirus exposure and HLA in healthy donors. The PCR was carried out with 60 Vbeta primers and 13 Jbeta primers. Method: immunoSEQ multiplex PCR; TCRdb's copy keeps in-frame clones and lacks some. Of about 170,000 clones detected, 80% to 90% appear once; the ten largest clones hold about 2%. This CDR3 contains 16 residues. This TCR was recovered from a man between 18 and 29 years old in good health and CMV-seropositive. The sequenced sample consisted of PBMCs. The chain couples TRBV12-1 to TRBJ1-4; the table names TRBD1, a call not compared with the DNA. TRBV12-1 is marked as a pseudogene. Written as DNA, the CDR3 is TGTGCCAGCAGCTTTAAGGGGGACAGGGGTAATGAAAAACTGTTTTTT. It encodes CASSFKGDRGNEKLFF.